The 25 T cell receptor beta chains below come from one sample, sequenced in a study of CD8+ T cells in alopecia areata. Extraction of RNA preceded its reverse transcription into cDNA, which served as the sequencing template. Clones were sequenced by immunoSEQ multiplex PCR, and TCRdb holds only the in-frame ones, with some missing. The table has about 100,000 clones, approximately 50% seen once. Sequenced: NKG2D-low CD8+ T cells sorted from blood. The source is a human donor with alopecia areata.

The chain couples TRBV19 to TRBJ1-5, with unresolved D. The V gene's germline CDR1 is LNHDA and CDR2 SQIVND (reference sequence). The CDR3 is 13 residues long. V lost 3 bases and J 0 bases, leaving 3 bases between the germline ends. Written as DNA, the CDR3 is TGTGCCAGTAGTATGGGTAGCAATCAGCCCCAGCATTTT. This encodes CASSMGSNQPQHF.

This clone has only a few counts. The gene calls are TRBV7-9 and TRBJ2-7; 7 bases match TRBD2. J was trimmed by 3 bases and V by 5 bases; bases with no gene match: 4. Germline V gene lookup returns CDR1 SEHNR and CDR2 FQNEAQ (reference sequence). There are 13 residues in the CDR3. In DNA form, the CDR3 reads TGTGCCAGCAGCAACAGCGGGAACTACGAGCAGTACTTC. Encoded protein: CASSNSGNYEQYF.

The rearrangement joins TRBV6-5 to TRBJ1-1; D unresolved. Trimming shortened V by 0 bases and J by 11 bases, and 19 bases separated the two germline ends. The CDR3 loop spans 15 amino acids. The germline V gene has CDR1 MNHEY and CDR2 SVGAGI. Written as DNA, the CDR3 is TGTGCCAGCAGTTACTCGACGGGTCTTGCTACTCTGGCTTTCTTT. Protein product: CASSYSTGLATLAFF.

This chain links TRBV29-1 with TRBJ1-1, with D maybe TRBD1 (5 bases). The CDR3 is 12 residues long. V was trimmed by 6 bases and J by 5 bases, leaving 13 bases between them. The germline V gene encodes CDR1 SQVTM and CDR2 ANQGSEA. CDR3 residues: CSVSDGTTEAFF. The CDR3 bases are TGCAGCGTCTCCGACGGGACTACTGAAGCTTTCTTT.

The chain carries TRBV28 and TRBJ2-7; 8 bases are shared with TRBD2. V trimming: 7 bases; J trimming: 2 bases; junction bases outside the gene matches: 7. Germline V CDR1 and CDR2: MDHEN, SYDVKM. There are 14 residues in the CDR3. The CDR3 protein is CASTPGREAYEQYF. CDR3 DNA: TGTGCCAGCACCCCGGGGCGGGAGGCCTACGAGCAGTACTTC.

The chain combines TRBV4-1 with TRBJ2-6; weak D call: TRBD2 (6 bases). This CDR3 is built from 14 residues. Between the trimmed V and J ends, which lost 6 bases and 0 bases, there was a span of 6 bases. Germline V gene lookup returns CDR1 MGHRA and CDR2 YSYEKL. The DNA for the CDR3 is TGCGCCAGCAGGGAGGGCTCTGGGGCCAACGTCCTGACTTTC. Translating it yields CASREGSGANVLTF.

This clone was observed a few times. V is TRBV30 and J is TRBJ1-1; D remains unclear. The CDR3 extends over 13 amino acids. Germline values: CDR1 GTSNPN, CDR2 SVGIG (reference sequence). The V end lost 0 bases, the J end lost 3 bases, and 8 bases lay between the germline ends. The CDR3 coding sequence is TGTGCCTGGAGTGTAAGCGGTCACACTGAAGCTTTCTTT. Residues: CAWSVSGHTEAFF.

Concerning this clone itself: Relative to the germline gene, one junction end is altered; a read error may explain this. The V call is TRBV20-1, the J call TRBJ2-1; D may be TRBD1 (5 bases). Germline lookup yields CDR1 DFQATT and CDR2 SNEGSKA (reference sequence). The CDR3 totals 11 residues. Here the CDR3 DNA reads TGCAGTGCTAGAGAGGACAAAGAGCAGTTCTTC. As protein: CSAREDKEQFF.

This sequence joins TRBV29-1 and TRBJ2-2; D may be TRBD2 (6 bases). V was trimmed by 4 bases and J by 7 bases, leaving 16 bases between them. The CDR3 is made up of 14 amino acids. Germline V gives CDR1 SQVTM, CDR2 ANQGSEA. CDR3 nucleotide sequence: TGCAGCGTTGCCGCGGGAAATGGGAACGGGGAGCTGTTTTTT. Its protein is CSVAAGNGNGELFF.

CDR3 residues: CASSLVSSGRREQYF. The CDR3 DNA reads as TGTGCCAGCAGTTTAGTCTCTAGCGGGAGGAGAGAGCAGTACTTC. The V call is TRBV27, the J call TRBJ2-7; TRBD2 matches 11 bases. Losses at the gene ends were 2 bases for V and 7 bases for J; bases not matched to a gene: 7. Germline V gene data show CDR1 as MNHEY and CDR2 as SMNVEV (reference sequence). This CDR3 comprises 15 residues.

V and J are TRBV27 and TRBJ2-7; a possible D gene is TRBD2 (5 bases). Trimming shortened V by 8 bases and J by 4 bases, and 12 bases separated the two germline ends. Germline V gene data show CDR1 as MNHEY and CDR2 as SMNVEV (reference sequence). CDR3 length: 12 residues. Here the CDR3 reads CASGDYTYEQYF. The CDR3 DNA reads TGTGCCAGCGGAGACTATACTTACGAGCAGTACTTC.

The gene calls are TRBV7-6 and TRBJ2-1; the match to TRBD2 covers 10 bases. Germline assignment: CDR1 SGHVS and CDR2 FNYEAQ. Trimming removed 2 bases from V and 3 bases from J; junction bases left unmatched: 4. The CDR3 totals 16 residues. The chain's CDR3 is CASSLRGTSDYNEQFF. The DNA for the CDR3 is TGTGCCAGCAGCTTAAGGGGGACTAGCGACTACAATGAGCAGTTCTTC.

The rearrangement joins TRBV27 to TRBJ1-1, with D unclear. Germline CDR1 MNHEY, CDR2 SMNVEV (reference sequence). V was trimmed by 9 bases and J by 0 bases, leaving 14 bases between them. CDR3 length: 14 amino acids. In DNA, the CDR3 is TGTGCCAGTAGTCCGGAGGGAATGAACACTGAAGCTTTCTTT. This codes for CASSPEGMNTEAFF.

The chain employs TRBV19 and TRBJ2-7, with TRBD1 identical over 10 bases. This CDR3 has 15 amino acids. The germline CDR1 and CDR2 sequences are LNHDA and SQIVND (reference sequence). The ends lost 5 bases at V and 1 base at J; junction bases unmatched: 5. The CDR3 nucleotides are TGTGCCAGTAGTCCCCGGGACAGGGGATCCTACGAGCAGTACTTC. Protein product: CASSPRDRGSYEQYF.

The CDR3 DNA reads as TGTGCCAGTAGTATTCGGAATACCTACAATGAGCAGTTCTTC. Its protein product is CASSIRNTYNEQFF. This chain joins TRBV19 and TRBJ2-1; unclear D gene. The CDR3 runs to 14 residues. V was cut by 3 bases and J by 2 bases, with 8 bases left in between. Germline CDR1 reads LNHDA; CDR2 reads SQIVND (reference sequence).

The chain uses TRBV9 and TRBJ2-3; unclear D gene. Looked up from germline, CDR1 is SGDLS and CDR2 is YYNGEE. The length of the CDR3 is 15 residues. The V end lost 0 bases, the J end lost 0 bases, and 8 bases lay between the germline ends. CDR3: CASSVVGASTDTQYF. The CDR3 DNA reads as TGTGCCAGCAGCGTAGTTGGAGCTAGCACAGATACGCAGTATTTT.

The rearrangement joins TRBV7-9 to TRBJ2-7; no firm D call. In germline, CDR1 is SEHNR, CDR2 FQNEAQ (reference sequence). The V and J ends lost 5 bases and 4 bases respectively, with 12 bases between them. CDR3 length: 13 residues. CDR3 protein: CASSRRSQYEQYF. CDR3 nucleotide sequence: TGTGCCAGCAGCCGAAGAAGCCAGTACGAGCAGTACTTC.

Here the CDR3 DNA reads TGTGCCAGCAGAAAAGGTAGCGGAAGCTCCTACGAGCAGTACTTC. This gives the protein CASRKGSGSSYEQYF. The rearrangement uses TRBV7-9 and TRBJ2-7, with D possibly being TRBD2 (6 bases). Germline V lookup: CDR1 SEHNR, CDR2 FQNEAQ (reference sequence). The ends were cut back, 6 bases at V and 0 bases at J, with 15 bases in the middle. This CDR3 region has 15 residues.

CDR3 protein: CASSQVTTVVSYEQYF. The CDR3 DNA follows: TGCGCCAGCAGCCAAGTAACCACAGTAGTTTCCTACGAGCAGTACTTC. The chain employs TRBV4-1 and TRBJ2-7; D remains unclear. Trimming cost V 1 base and J 1 base, with 14 bases left between them. Looked up from germline, CDR1 is MGHRA and CDR2 is YSYEKL. The CDR3 extends over 16 amino acids.

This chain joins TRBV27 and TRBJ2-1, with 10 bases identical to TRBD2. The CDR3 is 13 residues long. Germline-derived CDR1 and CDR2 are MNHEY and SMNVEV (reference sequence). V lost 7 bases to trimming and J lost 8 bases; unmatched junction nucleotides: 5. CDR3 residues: CASTKAGGDEQFF. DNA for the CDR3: TGTGCCAGCACCAAAGCGGGAGGGGATGAGCAGTTCTTC.

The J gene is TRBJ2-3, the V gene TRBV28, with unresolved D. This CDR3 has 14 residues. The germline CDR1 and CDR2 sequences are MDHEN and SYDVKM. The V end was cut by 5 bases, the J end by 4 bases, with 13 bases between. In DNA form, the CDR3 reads TGTGCCAGCAGTGCGACAAGCAACCCAGATACGCAGTATTTT. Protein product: CASSATSNPDTQYF. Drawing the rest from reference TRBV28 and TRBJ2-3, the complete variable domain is DVKVTQSSRYLVKRTGEKVFLECVQDMDHENMFWYRQDPGLGLRLIYFSYDVKMKEKGDIPEGYSVSREKKERFSLILESASTNQTSMYLCASSATSNPDTQYFGPGTRLTVL.

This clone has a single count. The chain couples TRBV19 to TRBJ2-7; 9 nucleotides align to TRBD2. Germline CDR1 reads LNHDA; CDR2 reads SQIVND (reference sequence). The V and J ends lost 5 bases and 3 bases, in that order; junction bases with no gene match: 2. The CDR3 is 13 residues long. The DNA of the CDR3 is TGTGCCAGTAGTCCGACTAGCGGCTACGAGCAGTACTTC. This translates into CASSPTSGYEQYF.

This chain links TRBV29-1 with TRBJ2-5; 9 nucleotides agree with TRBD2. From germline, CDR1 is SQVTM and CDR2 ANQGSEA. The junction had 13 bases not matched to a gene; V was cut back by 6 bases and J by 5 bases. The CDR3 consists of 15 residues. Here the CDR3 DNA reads TGCAGCGTCTCCGGGGTAGCGGGAGATCGGGAGACCCAGTACTTC. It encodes CSVSGVAGDRETQYF.

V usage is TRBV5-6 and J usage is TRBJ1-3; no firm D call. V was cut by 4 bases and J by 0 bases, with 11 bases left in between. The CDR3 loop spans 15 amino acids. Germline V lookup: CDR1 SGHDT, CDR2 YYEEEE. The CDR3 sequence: CASSPGPHSGNTIYF. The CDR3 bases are TGTGCCAGCAGCCCTGGACCGCACTCTGGAAACACCATATATTTT.

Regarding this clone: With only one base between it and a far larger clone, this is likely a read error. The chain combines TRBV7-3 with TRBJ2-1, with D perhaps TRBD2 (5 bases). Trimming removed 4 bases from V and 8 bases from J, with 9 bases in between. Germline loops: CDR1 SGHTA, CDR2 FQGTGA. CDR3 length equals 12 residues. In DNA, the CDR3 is TGTGCCAGCAGCTCCGGACTCCATGAGCAGTTCTTC. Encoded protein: CASSSGLHEQFF.